The clone carrying this T cell receptor (beta chain) was found many times. Its antigen is undetermined. The sample belongs to a study of regulatory T cells in long-lasting Graves disease. Study as a whole: Newly diagnosed Graves' patients had under 3 months of antithyroid drugs.

Researchers made TCR beta libraries by using iRepertoire HTBI primers and running Arm-PCR on CDR3 regions. Via MiXCR, TCRdb re-called the multiplex PCR reads, giving one row per CDR3 protein. The sample records 370,000 or so distinct CDR3 sequences, about a sixth being singletons. As for time point: newly diagnosed GD, antithyroid drugs for less than 3 months. The authors made the TCR library using RNA they extracted from PBMCs. Study-wide results and caveats: Analyses excluded thyroid tissue, covering peripheral blood alone.

CDR3 length: 15 amino acids. Per germline, CDR1 LGHDT and CDR2 YNNKEL (reference sequence). The V end lost 0 bases, the J end lost 7 bases, and 16 bases lay between the germline ends. The same sample was also used in a study of T cells in Graves' hyperthyroidism and ophthalmopathy. That source adds: The study based diagnoses on clinical symptoms, serum thyroxine and TRAb, thyroid ultrasound and orbital computed tomography.

The source material was peripheral blood mononuclear cells (PBMCs), sampled at new diagnosis, from a patient treated with antithyroid drugs. V and J are TRBV3-1 and TRBJ2-7; D perhaps matches TRBD1 (7 bases). The sequence came from a woman younger than 35 with Graves disease. The CDR3 is CASSQDPGGLLEQYF. In DNA form, the CDR3 reads TGTGCCAGCAGCCAAGATCCAGGGGGGCTCTTGGAGCAGTACTTC.